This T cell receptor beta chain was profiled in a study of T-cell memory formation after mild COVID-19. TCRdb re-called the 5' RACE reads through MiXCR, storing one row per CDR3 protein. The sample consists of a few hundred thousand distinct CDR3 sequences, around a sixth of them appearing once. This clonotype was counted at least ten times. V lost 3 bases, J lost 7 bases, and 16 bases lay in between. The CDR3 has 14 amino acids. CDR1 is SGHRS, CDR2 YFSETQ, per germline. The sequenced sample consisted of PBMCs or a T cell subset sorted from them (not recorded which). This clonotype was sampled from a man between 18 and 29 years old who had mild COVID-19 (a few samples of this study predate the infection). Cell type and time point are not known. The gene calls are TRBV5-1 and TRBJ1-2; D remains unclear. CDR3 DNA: TGCGCCAGCAGCTCGTCCACATCTAGGCGTGGCTACACCTTC. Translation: CASSSSTSRRGYTF.